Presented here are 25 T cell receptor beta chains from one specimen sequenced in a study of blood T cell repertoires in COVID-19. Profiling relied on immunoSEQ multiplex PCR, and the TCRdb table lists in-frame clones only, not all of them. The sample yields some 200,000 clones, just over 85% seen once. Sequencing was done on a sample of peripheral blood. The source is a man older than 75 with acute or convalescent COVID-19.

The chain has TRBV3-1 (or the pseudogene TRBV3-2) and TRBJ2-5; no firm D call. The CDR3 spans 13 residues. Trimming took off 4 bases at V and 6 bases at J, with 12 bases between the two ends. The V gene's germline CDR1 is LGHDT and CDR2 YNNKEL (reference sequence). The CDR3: CASSPLPVQTQYF. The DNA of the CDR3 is TGTGCCAGCAGCCCCCTTCCGGTCCAGACCCAGTACTTC.

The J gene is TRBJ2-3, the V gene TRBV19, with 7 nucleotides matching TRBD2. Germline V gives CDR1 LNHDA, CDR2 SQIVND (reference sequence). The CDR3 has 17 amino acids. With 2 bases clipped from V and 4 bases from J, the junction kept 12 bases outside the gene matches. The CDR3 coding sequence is TGTGCCAGTAGTATAAGGGGAAGCGGGATACACCCAGATACGCAGTATTTT. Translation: CASSIRGSGIHPDTQYF.

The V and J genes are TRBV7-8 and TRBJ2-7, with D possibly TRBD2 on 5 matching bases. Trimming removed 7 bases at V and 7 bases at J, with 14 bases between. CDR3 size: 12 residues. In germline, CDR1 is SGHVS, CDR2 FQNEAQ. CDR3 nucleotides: TGTGCCAGCACCAAGAATCCGGGGGAGCAGTACTTC. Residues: CASTKNPGEQYF.

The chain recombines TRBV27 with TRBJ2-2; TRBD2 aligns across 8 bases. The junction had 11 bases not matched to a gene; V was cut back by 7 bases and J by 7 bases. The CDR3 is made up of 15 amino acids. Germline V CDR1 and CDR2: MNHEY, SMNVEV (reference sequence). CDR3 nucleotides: TGTGCCAGCACACTAGCGGTGGATGGTGGCGGGGAGCTGTTTTTT. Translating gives CASTLAVDGGGELFF.

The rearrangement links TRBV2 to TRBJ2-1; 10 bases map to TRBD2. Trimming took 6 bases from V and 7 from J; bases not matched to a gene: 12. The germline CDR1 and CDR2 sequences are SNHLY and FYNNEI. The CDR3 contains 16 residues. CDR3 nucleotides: TGTGCCAGCAGCTTACGATCTAGCGGGAGTATTAATGAGCAGTTCTTC. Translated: CASSLRSSGSINEQFF.

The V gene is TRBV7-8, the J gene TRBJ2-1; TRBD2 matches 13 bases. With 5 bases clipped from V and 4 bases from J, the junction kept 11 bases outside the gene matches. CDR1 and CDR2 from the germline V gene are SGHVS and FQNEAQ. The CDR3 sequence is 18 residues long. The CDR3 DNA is TGTGCCAGCAGCCGAGTTTGGACTAGCGGGAGTATGTACAATGAGCAGTTCTTC. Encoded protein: CASSRVWTSGSMYNEQFF.

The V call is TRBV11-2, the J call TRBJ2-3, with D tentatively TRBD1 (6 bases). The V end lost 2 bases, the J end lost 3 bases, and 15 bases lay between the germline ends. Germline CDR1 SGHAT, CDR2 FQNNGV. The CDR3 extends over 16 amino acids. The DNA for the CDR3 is TGTGCCAGCAGCTTACATACAGGGTGGGGGACAGATACGCAGTATTTT. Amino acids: CASSLHTGWGTDTQYF.

CDR3 loop: CASSIGSASFNYGYTF. As DNA, the CDR3 is TGTGCCAGTAGTATCGGTTCCGCCTCTTTTAACTATGGCTACACCTTC. The gene calls are TRBV19 and TRBJ1-2; unclear D gene. This CDR3 is built from 16 residues. Trimming pared 3 bases from V and 1 base from J, leaving 15 bases between. Per the germline V gene, CDR1 is LNHDA and CDR2 is SQIVND (reference sequence).

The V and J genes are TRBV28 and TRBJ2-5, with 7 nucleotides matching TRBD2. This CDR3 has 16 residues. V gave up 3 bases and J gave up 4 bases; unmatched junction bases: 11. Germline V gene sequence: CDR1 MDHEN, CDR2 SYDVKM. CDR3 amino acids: CASSFPGAGRGETQYF. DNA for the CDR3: TGTGCCAGCAGTTTCCCTGGAGCGGGGAGAGGAGAGACCCAGTACTTC.

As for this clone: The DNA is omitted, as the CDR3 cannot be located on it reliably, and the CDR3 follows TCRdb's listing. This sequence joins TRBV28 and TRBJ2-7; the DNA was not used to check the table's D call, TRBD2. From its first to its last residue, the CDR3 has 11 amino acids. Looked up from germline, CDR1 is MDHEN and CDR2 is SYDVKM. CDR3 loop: CASSSSVRQYF.

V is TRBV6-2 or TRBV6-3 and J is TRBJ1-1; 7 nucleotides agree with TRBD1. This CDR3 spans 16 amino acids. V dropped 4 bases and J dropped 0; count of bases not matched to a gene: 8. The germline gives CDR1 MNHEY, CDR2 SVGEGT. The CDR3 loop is CASSWDTGAMNTEAFF. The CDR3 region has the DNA TGTGCCAGCAGTTGGGATACAGGGGCTATGAACACTGAAGCTTTCTTT.

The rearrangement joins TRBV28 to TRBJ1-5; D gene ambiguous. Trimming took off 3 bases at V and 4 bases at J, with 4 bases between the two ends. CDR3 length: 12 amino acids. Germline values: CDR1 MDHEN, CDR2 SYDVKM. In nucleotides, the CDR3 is TGTGCCAGCAGTTTCTATAATCAGCCCCAGCATTTT. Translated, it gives CASSFYNQPQHF.

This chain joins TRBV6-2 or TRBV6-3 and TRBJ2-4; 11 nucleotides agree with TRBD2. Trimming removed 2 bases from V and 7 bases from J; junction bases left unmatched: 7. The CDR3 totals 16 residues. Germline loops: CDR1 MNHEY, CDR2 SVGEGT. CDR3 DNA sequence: TGTGCCAGCAGTTACGGACAACTAGCGGGAGTTAACATTCAGTACTTC. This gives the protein CASSYGQLAGVNIQYF.

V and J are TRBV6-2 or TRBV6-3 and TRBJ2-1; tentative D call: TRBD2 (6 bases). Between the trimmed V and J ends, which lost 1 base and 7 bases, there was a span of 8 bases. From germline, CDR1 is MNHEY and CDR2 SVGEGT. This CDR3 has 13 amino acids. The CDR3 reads CASSYLGGNEQFF. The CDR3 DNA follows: TGTGCCAGCAGTTACTTGGGGGGAAATGAGCAGTTCTTC.

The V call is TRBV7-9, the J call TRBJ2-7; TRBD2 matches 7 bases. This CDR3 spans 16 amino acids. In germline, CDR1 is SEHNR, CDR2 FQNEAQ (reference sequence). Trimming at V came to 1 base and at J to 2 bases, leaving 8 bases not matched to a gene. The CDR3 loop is CASSLDGSGLTYEQYF. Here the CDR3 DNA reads TGTGCCAGCAGCTTAGATGGTAGCGGGCTAACCTACGAGCAGTACTTC.

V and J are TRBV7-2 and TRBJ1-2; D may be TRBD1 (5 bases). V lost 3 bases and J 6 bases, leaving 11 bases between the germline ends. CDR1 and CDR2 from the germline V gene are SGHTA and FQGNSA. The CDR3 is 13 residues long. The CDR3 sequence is CASSFGGADGYTF. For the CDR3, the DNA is TGTGCCAGCAGCTTTGGCGGGGCGGATGGCTACACCTTC.

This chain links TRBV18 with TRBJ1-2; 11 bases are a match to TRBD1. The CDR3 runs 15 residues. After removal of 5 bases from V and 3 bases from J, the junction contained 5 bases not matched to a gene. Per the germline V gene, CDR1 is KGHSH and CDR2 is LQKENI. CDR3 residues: CASSSGTGGHYGYTF. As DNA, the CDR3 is TGTGCCAGCTCATCCGGGACAGGGGGTCACTATGGCTACACCTTC.

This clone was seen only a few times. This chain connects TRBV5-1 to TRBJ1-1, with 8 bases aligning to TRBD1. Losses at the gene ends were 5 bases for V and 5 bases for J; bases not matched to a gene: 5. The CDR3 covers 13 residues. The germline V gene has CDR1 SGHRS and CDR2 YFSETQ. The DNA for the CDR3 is TGCGCCAGCAGAGGCACAGGGGGTACTGAAGCTTTCTTT. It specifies CASRGTGGTEAFF. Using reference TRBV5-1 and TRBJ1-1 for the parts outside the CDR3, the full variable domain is KAGVTQTPRYLIKTRGQQVTLSCSPISGHRSVSWYQQTPGQGLQFLFEYFSETQRNKGNFPGRFSGRQFSNSRSEMNVSTLELGDSALYLCASRGTGGTEAFFGQGTRLTVV.

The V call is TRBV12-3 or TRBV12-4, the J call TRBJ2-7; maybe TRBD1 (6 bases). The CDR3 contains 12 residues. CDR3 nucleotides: TGTGCCAGCAGGTTCGGACAGCAGGGATTACGGGTC. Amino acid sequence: CASRFGQQGLRV.

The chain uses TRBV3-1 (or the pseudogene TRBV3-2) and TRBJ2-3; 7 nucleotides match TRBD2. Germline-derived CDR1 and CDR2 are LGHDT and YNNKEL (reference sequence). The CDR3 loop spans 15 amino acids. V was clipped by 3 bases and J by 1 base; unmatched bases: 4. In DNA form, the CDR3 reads TGTGCCAGCAGCCAGGGTCTAGCGGGCACAGATACGCAGTATTTT. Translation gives CASSQGLAGTDTQYF.

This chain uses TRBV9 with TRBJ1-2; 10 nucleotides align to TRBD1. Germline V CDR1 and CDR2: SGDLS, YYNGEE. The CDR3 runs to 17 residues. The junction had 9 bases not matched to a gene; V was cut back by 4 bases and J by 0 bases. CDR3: CASSTRQGARANYGYTF. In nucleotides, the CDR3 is TGTGCCAGCAGCACCCGACAGGGGGCGAGGGCTAACTATGGCTACACCTTC.

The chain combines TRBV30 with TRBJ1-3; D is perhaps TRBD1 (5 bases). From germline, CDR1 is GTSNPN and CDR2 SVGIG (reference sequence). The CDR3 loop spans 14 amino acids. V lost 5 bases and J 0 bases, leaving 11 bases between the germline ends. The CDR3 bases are TGTGCCTGGTCGGACACGAGCTCTGGAAACACCATATATTTT. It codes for CAWSDTSSGNTIYF.

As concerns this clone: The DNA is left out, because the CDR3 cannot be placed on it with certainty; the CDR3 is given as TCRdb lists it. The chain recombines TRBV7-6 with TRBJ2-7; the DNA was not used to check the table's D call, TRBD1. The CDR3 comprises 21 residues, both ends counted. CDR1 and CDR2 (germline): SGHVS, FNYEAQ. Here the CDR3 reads CASSPPGTAPTSSTSRYEQYV.

The CDR3: CASSWGDRAVEQYF. The CDR3 coding sequence is TGCGCCAGCAGCTGGGGGGACAGGGCGGTCGAGCAGTACTTC. J is TRBJ2-7 and V is TRBV5-1; 9 bases are shared with TRBD1. The CDR3 contains 14 residues. In germline, CDR1 is SGHRS, CDR2 YFSETQ. V was pared by 3 bases and J by 6 bases, with 7 bases of the junction left unmatched.

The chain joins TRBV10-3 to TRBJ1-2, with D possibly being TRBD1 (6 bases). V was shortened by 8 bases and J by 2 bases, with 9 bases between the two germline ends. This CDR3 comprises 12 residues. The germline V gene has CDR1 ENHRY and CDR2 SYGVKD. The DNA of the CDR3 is TGTGCCATCGGACAGAGCAACTATGGCTACACCTTC. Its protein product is CAIGQSNYGYTF.